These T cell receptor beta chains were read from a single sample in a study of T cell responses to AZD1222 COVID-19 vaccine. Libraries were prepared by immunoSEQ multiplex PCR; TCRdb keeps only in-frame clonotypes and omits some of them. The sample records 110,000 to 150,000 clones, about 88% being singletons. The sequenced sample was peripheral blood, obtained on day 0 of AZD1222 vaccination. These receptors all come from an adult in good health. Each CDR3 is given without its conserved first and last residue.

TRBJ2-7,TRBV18,ASSPRAGEYEQY
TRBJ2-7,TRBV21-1,ASSKARIAGGPLSFEQY
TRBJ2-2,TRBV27,ASSWRGGTGELF
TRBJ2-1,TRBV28,ASSSPSSAYSGNEQF
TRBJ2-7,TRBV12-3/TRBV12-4,ASTLDGTYEQY
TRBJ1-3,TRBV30,AWRRGPLGNTIY
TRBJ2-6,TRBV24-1,ATSDFKVASGANVLT
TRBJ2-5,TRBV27,ASASGPQETQY
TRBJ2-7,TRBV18,ASSPLAVSYEQY
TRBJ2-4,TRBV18,ASSPPGRVLKNIQY
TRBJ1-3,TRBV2,ASNQDRGRYIY
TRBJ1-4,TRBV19,ASSWGGDEKLF
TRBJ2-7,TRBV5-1,ASSLYLAGSSPYEQY
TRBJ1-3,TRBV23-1,ASSQSAGDLSGNTIY
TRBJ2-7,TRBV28,ASSTSGKSYEQY
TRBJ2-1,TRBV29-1,SVRDRGYDNEQF
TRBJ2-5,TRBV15,ATSSLGLAGRGETQY
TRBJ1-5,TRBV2,ASSEFGRNNQPQH